Given below is one T cell receptor (beta chain) in context. The CDR3 covers 15 residues. Looked up from germline, CDR1 is ENHRY and CDR2 is SYGVKD. V trimming: 5 bases; J trimming: 2 bases; junction bases outside the gene matches: 6. The sample originates from a study of CD8+ T cells in alopecia areata. RNA was isolated and reverse transcribed to cDNA, the sequencing template. Only in-frame clones appear in the TCRdb table, and some are missing; sequencing was by immunoSEQ multiplex PCR. The sample records 30,000 to 45,000 clones, under 65% being singletons. CD4+ cells from four to six patients underwent sorting into CD25+CD127- cells. Peripheral blood samples and lesional scalp punch biopsies were obtained from alopecia areata patients.

This sequence joins TRBV10-3 and TRBJ1-2; the match to TRBD1 covers 9 bases. Sequenced material: CD4+ Tregs sorted from blood. The clonotype was recovered from a human donor with alopecia areata. CDR3 coding DNA: TGTGCCATCAGTCAAACAGGGGGCGCGAACTATGGCTACACCTTC. This codes for CAISQTGGANYGYTF.